What follows describes a single T cell receptor beta chain. TCR beta chains were sequenced at survey level with immunoSEQ. Only in-frame clones appear in the TCRdb table, and some are missing; sequencing was by immunoSEQ multiplex PCR. Counted here are 60,000 to 85,000 clones, just under 95% occurring once; the ten biggest clones make up around 4.5%. Sequences were obtained from PBMCs. The receptor's source is a man between 40 and 49 years old with rheumatoid arthritis.

As DNA, the CDR3 is TGTGCCAGCAGCTTAGGGGGGCTCTCTGGAAACACCATATATTTT. Protein: CASSLGGLSGNTIYF. The gene calls are TRBV11-2 and TRBJ1-3, with D perhaps matching TRBD1 (6 bases). Trimming shortened V by 1 base and J by 0 bases, and 7 bases separated the two germline ends. The CDR3 has 15 amino acids. Germline CDR1 SGHAT, CDR2 FQNNGV.